The 21 T cell receptor beta chains given below trace back to one sample, sequenced in a study of T cell changes during pregnancy in multiple sclerosis. Generated by immunoSEQ multiplex PCR, the TCRdb table keeps only in-frame clones and is missing some. There are some 99,000 clones in the sample; approximately 95% occur only once, and 0.99% lies in the top ten. The input for sequencing was peripheral blood, taken after pregnancy. The receptors were sampled from a female donor with multiple sclerosis, enrolled in a pregnancy study.

This clone was detected once. The chain employs TRBV27 and TRBJ1-1; TRBD1 might be the D (5 bases). V was cut by 6 bases and J by 1 base, with 12 bases left in between. This CDR3 comprises 14 residues. The germline gives CDR1 MNHEY, CDR2 SMNVEV (reference sequence). In nucleotides, the CDR3 is TGTGCCAGCAGCGCCGACAGCCCGAACACTGAAGCTTTCTTT. Residues: CASSADSPNTEAFF.

The chain links TRBV9 to TRBJ2-7; D not resolved. With 0 bases removed from V and 2 bases from J, the gap between germline ends came to 9 bases. Germline values: CDR1 SGDLS, CDR2 YYNGEE. This CDR3 is 14 amino acids long. DNA of the CDR3: TGTGCCAGCAGCGTAGGTGACACCACCTACGAGCAGTACTTC. Protein product: CASSVGDTTYEQYF.

The rearrangement links TRBV11-2 to TRBJ1-4; TRBD1 is a possible D gene (6 bases). This CDR3 is built from 18 residues. Trimming removed 5 bases at V and 4 bases at J, with 23 bases between. The germline CDR1 and CDR2 sequences are SGHAT and FQNNGV. The chain's CDR3 is CASSPETNPRTDNEKLFF. DNA of the CDR3: TGTGCCAGCAGCCCCGAGACGAATCCCCGGACAGATAATGAAAAACTGTTTTTT.

The genes are TRBV4-3 and TRBJ2-2; 8 nucleotides align to TRBD2. The germline V gene has CDR1 LGHNA and CDR2 YSLEER. This CDR3 has 16 residues. V was clipped by 0 bases and J by 6 bases; unmatched bases: 6. CDR3 sequence: CASSQDRVGGAGELFF. CDR3 nucleotide sequence: TGCGCCAGCAGCCAAGATAGGGTCGGGGGGGCCGGGGAGCTGTTTTTT.

The chain has TRBV27 and TRBJ2-7; D perhaps matches TRBD1 (6 bases). V lost 2 bases to trimming and J lost 7 bases, with 9 bases between them. The CDR3 is made up of 12 amino acids. Germline-derived CDR1 and CDR2 are MNHEY and SMNVEV (reference sequence). In nucleotides, the CDR3 is TGTGCCAGCAGTTTACCCGACAGGGAGCAGTACTTC. As protein: CASSLPDREQYF.

V usage is TRBV11-2 and J usage is TRBJ1-2; 7 bases are shared with TRBD1. This CDR3 has 15 residues. The ends lost 5 bases at V and 4 bases at J; junction bases unmatched: 10. The germline gives CDR1 SGHAT, CDR2 FQNNGV. The CDR3 DNA reads TGTGCCAGCAGCAAAGACAGGGCCCCCCTCTATGGCTACACCTTC. It specifies CASSKDRAPLYGYTF.

V and J are TRBV5-1 and TRBJ2-7, with D possibly being TRBD2 (5 bases). V lost 0 bases, J lost 3 bases, and 10 bases lay in between. CDR3 length: 14 residues. In germline, CDR1 is SGHRS, CDR2 YFSETQ. Here the CDR3 DNA reads TGCGCCAGCAGCTTGGTTGCGGGTCACTACGAGCAGTACTTC. Encoded protein: CASSLVAGHYEQYF.

This rearrangement joins TRBV15 to TRBJ1-2; 7 nucleotides align to TRBD1. This CDR3 region has 16 residues. V was clipped by 2 bases and J by 2 bases; unmatched bases: 8. The V gene's germline CDR1 is LNHNV and CDR2 YYDKDF (reference sequence). Written as DNA, the CDR3 is TGTGCCACCAGCAGATCAAGGACAGGTCAAAACTATGGCTACACCTTC. It codes for CATSRSRTGQNYGYTF.

The chain combines TRBV28 with TRBJ2-7; TRBD2 might be the D (5 bases). V was shortened by 4 bases and J by 7 bases, with 23 bases between the two germline ends. The CDR3 covers 16 residues. CDR1 is MDHEN, CDR2 SYDVKM, per germline. CDR3 region: CASSSPLGPDGVEQYF. The DNA of the CDR3 is TGTGCCAGCAGTTCCCCCCTCGGACCCGACGGGGTGGAGCAGTACTTC. The full variable domain, its missing parts supplied by reference TRBV28 and TRBJ2-7, is DVKVTQSSRYLVKRTGEKVFLECVQDMDHENMFWYRQDPGLGLRLIYFSYDVKMKEKGDIPEGYSVSREKKERFSLILESASTNQTSMYLCASSSPLGPDGVEQYFGPGTRLTVT.

The gene calls are TRBV21-1 and TRBJ2-3; the table names TRBD2, a call not compared with the DNA. TRBV21-1 has pseudogene status. CDR3 size: 16 residues. CDR3 residues: CASRGGSGNSTDTQYF. The CDR3 DNA sequence: TGTGCCAGCAGGGGGGGTAGCGGGAACAGCACAGATACGCAGTATTTT.

Comments on this clone: The junction does not match germline at one end; this may be a read error. The J gene is TRBJ1-2, the V gene TRBV9; D gene uncertain. This CDR3 is 12 amino acids long. Germline assignment: CDR1 SGDLS and CDR2 YYNGEE. Here the CDR3 reads CASSPQGGEIAF. The CDR3, as DNA: TGTGCCAGCAGCCCCCAAGGCGGGGAGATCGCCTTC.

The chain has TRBV6-5 and TRBJ2-5, with TRBD1 matching over 8 bases. V was pared by 6 bases and J by 4 bases, with 7 bases of the junction left unmatched. In germline, CDR1 is MNHEY, CDR2 SVGAGI. The CDR3 is made up of 14 amino acids. CDR3 bases: TGTGCCAGCAGCCTCGGACAGGGATTAGAGACCCAGTACTTC. Translation: CASSLGQGLETQYF.

In regard to this clone: The same CDR3 is also encoded by other DNA sequences in this sample. This chain joins TRBV6-6 and TRBJ2-7; D gene ambiguous. Germline V gene lookup returns CDR1 MNHNY and CDR2 SVGAGI (reference sequence). Trimming took off 0 bases at V and 4 bases at J, with 7 bases between the two ends. CDR3 length equals 13 residues. The CDR3 coding sequence is TGTGCCAGCAGTTACTCGGCCAGTTACGAGCAGTACTTC. Protein: CASSYSASYEQYF.

This chain links TRBV10-3 with TRBJ2-1, with TRBD2 identical over 9 bases. The CDR3 length is 15 residues. CDR1 is ENHRY and CDR2 is SYGVKD in the germline V gene. V was pared by 8 bases and J by 7 bases, with 12 bases of the junction left unmatched. The CDR3 sequence is CAIATGTSRTNEQFF. DNA for the CDR3: TGTGCCATCGCTACCGGGACTAGCAGGACAAATGAGCAGTTCTTC.

V is TRBV5-4 and J is TRBJ2-5; TRBD2 aligns across 8 bases. With V trimmed by 0 bases and J by 1 base, 5 bases remained unmatched. From germline, CDR1 is SGHNT and CDR2 YYREEE (reference sequence). The CDR3 has 16 amino acids. CDR3 in amino acids: CASSLELAGGQETQYF. The CDR3 region has the DNA TGTGCCAGCAGCTTGGAGCTAGCGGGCGGCCAAGAGACCCAGTACTTC.

The chain joins TRBV6-1 to TRBJ1-4; 8 bases match TRBD1. The CDR3 contains 14 residues. V was pared by 5 bases and J by 5 bases, with 4 bases of the junction left unmatched. The germline V gene has CDR1 MNHNS and CDR2 SASEGT. The CDR3 sequence is CASSTRQGNEKLFF. The CDR3 DNA follows: TGTGCCAGCAGTACCCGACAGGGGAATGAAAAACTGTTTTTT.

The chain uses TRBV2 and TRBJ2-1, with D uncertain. Germline V lookup: CDR1 SNHLY, CDR2 FYNNEI. This CDR3 contains 15 residues. Between the trimmed V and J ends, which lost 4 bases and 0 bases, there was a span of 10 bases. This CDR3 is CASSVAESSYNEQFF. CDR3 DNA sequence: TGTGCCAGCAGTGTGGCGGAGAGCTCCTACAATGAGCAGTTCTTC.

The V gene is TRBV27, the J gene TRBJ2-7, with TRBD1 identical over 8 bases. CDR1 MNHEY and CDR2 SMNVEV come from the germline V gene (reference sequence). This CDR3 has 15 amino acids. V trimming: 5 bases; J trimming: 0 bases; junction bases outside the gene matches: 6. CDR3 bases: TGTGCCAGCAGTCTGACAGGGGAGCCCTCCTACGAGCAGTACTTC. This codes for CASSLTGEPSYEQYF.

This clone was counted once. The chain recombines TRBV27 with TRBJ2-7, with 8 nucleotides matching TRBD2. Germline CDR1 reads MNHEY; CDR2 reads SMNVEV (reference sequence). The CDR3 has 13 residues. V was pared by 10 bases and J by 5 bases, with 10 bases of the junction left unmatched. The CDR3 coding sequence is TGTGCCACCACCGGGACTAGTTTCCACGAGCAGTACTTC. This translates into CATTGTSFHEQYF.

V and J are TRBV7-8 and TRBJ2-1; 11 nucleotides agree with TRBD2. Germline V CDR1 and CDR2: SGHVS, FQNEAQ. The CDR3 is 16 residues long. The ends lost 0 bases at V and 6 bases at J; junction bases unmatched: 4. The CDR3 sequence: CASSLALAGVINEQFF. CDR3 nucleotides: TGTGCCAGCAGCTTAGCACTAGCGGGAGTAATCAATGAGCAGTTCTTC. Drawing the rest from reference TRBV7-8 and TRBJ2-1, the complete variable domain is GAGVSQSPRYKVAKRGQDVALRCDPISGHVSLFWYQQALGQGPEFLTYFQNEAQLDKSGLPSDRFFAERPEGSVSTLKIQRTQQEDSAVYLCASSLALAGVINEQFFGPGTRLTVL.

The V and J genes are TRBV5-5 and TRBJ2-1, with 10 bases identical to TRBD1. CDR3 size: 16 residues. V was clipped by 5 bases and J by 2 bases; unmatched bases: 7. CDR1 is SGHKS, CDR2 YYEKEE, per germline (reference sequence). The CDR3 nucleotides are TGTGCCAGCAGGGTAACCGGGACAGGGGCCTACAATGAGCAGTTCTTC. This codes for CASRVTGTGAYNEQFF.